The 2 T cell receptor beta chains reported below all come from one sample, sequenced in a study of metastatic and nonmetastatic thyroid tumors. TCRdb reprocessed the PCR reads via MiXCR. Here the sample spans roughly 38,000 clones, 19% being singletons. No treatment of any kind had been given to any patient before thyroid surgery. Material for sequencing was blood. The receptors were sampled from a female donor with papillary thyroid cancer or a benign thyroid nodule (not recorded which). Some clones in this sample may be carry-over from other donors' samples.

Many counts were recorded for this clone. The chain uses TRBV10-3 and TRBJ2-5; maybe TRBD1 (8 bases). V lost 6 bases to trimming and J lost 5 bases, with 13 bases between them. This CDR3 contains 13 residues. Per the germline V gene, CDR1 is ENHRY and CDR2 is SYGVKD. CDR3 residues: CAISDRGGETQYF. The CDR3 DNA reads TGTGCCATCAGCGACAGGGGAGGGGAGACCCAGTACTTC.

This clone has ten or more counts. This chain uses TRBV19 with TRBJ2-1; TRBD2 aligns across 7 bases. The CDR3 contains 15 residues. CDR1 and CDR2 (germline): LNHDA, SQIVND (reference sequence). V trimming: 5 bases; J trimming: 7 bases; junction bases outside the gene matches: 11. CDR3: CASSSLAGPPNEQFF. The CDR3 DNA sequence: TGTGCCAGTAGTTCTTTAGCGGGTCCCCCTAATGAGCAGTTCTTC.